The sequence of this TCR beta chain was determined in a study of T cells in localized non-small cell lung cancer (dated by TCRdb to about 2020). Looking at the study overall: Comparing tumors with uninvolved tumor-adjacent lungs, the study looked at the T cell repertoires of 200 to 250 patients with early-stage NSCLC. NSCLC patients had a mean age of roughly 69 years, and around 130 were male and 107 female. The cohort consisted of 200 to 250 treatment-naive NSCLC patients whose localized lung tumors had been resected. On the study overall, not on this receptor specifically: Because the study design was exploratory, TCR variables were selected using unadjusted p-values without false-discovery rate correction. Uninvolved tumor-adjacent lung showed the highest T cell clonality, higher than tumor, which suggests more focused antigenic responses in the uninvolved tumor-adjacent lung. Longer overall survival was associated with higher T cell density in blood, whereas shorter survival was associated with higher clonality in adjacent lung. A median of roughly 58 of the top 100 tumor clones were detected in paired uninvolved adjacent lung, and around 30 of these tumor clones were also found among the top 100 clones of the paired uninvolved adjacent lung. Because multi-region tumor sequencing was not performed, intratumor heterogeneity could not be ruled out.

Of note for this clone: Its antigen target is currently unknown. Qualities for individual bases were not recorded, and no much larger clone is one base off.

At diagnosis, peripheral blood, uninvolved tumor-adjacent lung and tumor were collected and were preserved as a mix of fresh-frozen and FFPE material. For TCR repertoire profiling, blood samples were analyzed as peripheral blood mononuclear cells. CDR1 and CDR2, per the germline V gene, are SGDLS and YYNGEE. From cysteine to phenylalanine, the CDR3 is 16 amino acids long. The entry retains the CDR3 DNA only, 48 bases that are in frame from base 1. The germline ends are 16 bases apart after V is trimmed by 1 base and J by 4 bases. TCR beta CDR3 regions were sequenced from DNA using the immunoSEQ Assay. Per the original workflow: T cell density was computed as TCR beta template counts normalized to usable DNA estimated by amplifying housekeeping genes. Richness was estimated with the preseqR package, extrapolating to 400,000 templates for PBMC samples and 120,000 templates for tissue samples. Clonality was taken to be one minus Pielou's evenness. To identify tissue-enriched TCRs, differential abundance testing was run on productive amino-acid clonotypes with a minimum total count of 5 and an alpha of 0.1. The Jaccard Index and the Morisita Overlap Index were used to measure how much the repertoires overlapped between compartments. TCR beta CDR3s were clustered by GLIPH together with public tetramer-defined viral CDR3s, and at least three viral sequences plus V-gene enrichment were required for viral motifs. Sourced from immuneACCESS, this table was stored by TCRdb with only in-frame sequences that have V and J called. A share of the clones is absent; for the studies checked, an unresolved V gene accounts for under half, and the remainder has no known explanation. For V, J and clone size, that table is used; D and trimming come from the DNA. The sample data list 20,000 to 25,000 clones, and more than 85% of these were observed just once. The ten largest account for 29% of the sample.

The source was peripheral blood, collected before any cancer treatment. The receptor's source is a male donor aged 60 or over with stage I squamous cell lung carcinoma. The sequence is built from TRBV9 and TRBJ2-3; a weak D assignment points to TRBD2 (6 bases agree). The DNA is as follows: TGTGCCAGCAGCGTATCACACGCGGGGAACGCAGATACGCAGTATTTT. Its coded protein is CASSVSHAGNADTQYF.